Following are 28 T cell receptor beta chains from one sample sequenced in a study of CD8 T cells in Susac syndrome (dated by TCRdb to the late 2010s). Receptor amplification or capture employed the immunoSEQ multiplex PCR assay. RNA was extracted with the RNeasy kit and roughly 0.45 to 1 ug was reverse transcribed using random hexamers. The raw public reads went through TCRdb reprocessing: fastp at Q25, MiXCR clone calling, in-frame beta chains kept. Records with the same CDR3 protein are collapsed into one entry carrying the most frequent genes and DNA. This sample holds about 140,000 distinct CDR3 sequences; 94% were observed only once. 0.27% of the sample comes from the top ten. Sequencing used CD8+ T cells from PBMCs. The receptor set was obtained from a human donor in good health.

The CDR3 DNA is TGTGCCTGGAGCTGGGACGCCAATGAGCAGTTCTTC. It is translated as CAWSWDANEQFF. The chain employs TRBV30 and TRBJ2-1; D assignment may be TRBD1 or TRBD2 (5 bases each). Trimming shortened V by 3 bases and J by 6 bases, and 9 bases separated the two germline ends. The CDR3 covers 12 residues. Germline assignment: CDR1 GTSNPN and CDR2 SVGIG (reference sequence).

The genes are TRBV27 and TRBJ2-1; D remains ambiguous. Germline CDR1 MNHEY, CDR2 SMNVEV (reference sequence). Trimming shortened V by 5 bases and J by 0 bases, and 11 bases separated the two germline ends. This CDR3 is 15 amino acids long. DNA for the CDR3: TGTGCCAGCAGTCCCGGACCGAGCTCCTACAATGAGCAGTTCTTC. Protein sequence: CASSPGPSSYNEQFF.

The V and J genes are TRBV7-9 and TRBJ1-1; TRBD1 agrees at 9 bases. CDR1 and CDR2 (germline): SEHNR, FQNEAQ (reference sequence). The CDR3 covers 15 residues. Unmatched junction bases numbered 6, after V lost 4 bases and J lost 3 bases. CDR3 DNA sequence: TGTGCCAGCAGCTCGGGACAGGGAGTGTACACTGAAGCTTTCTTT. It translates to CASSSGQGVYTEAFF.

The CDR3 nucleotides read TGTGCCAGCAGCCAAGAGTATAGGGGACATGAGCAGTTCTTC. As protein: CASSQEYRGHEQFF. The rearrangement links TRBV14 to TRBJ2-1; either TRBD1 or TRBD2 may supply D (5 bases each). Germline lookup yields CDR1 SGHDN and CDR2 FVKESK. This CDR3 contains 14 residues. V was pared by 0 bases and J by 8 bases, with 11 bases between.

V and J are TRBV4-1 and TRBJ1-1; D may be TRBD1 (6 bases). This CDR3 contains 15 residues. The germline V gene encodes CDR1 MGHRA and CDR2 YSYEKL. V was shortened by 2 bases and J by 3 bases, with 13 bases between the two germline ends. The CDR3 region has the DNA TGCGCCAGCAGCCAAACCGGACAGTCAGACACTGAAGCTTTCTTT. This gives the protein CASSQTGQSDTEAFF.

The chain recombines TRBV20-1 with TRBJ2-7; maybe TRBD2 (5 bases). This CDR3 is built from 14 residues. Germline V lookup: CDR1 DFQATT, CDR2 SNEGSKA (reference sequence). The V gene lost 3 bases and the J gene lost 3 bases, with 15 bases spanning the gap. The CDR3 spells CSASPRQAGYEQYF. The CDR3 DNA follows: TGCAGTGCTAGCCCCAGGCAGGCGGGCTACGAGCAGTACTTC.

V and J are TRBV7-9 and TRBJ2-7; the D gene could be TRBD1 or TRBD2 (5 bases each). V lost 4 bases, J lost 3 bases, and 13 bases lay in between. Germline loops: CDR1 SEHNR, CDR2 FQNEAQ (reference sequence). The CDR3 sequence is 14 residues long. This CDR3 is CASSSAEGFYEQYF. DNA of the CDR3: TGTGCCAGCAGCTCCGCCGAGGGGTTCTACGAGCAGTACTTC.

The chain combines TRBV4-3 with TRBJ2-3; D is tentatively TRBD1 or TRBD2 (6 bases each). V dropped 5 bases and J dropped 4 bases, with 13 bases sitting between them. There are 14 residues in the CDR3. Germline-derived CDR1 and CDR2 are LGHNA and YSLEER. In nucleotides, the CDR3 is TGCGCCAGCAGCGAAGGGGGAGGAGCAGATACGCAGTATTTT. It translates to CASSEGGGADTQYF.

The rearrangement links TRBV21-1 to TRBJ2-4; the DNA was not compared with TRBD1, the D call given in the table. TRBV21-1 is reported as a pseudogene. The CDR3 sequence is 9 residues long. The CDR3 protein is CASSSRRAF. The CDR3 region has the DNA TGTGCCAGCAGCTCTCGACGGGCGTTC.

The chain carries TRBV4-3 and TRBJ2-3, with a possible D match to TRBD1 (5 bases). This CDR3 is built from 14 residues. The germline gives CDR1 LGHNA, CDR2 YSLEER. Trimming shortened V by 1 base and J by 4 bases, and 9 bases separated the two germline ends. CDR3 coding DNA: TGCGCCAGCAGCCAAGGGAAAGGGGCAGATACGCAGTATTTT. It translates to CASSQGKGADTQYF.

V gene TRBV3-1 combines with J gene TRBJ2-2; weak D call: TRBD1 (5 bases). The CDR3 loop spans 15 amino acids. Germline CDR1 is LGHDT and CDR2 is YNNKEL (reference sequence). Trimming removed 0 bases from V and 4 bases from J, with 9 bases in between. The CDR3 DNA follows: TGTGCCAGCAGCCAAGATTTGACAGCCACCGGGGAGCTGTTTTTT. It is translated as CASSQDLTATGELFF.

The chain has TRBV27 and TRBJ2-7; D is undetermined. Germline lookup yields CDR1 MNHEY and CDR2 SMNVEV (reference sequence). V lost 3 bases, J lost 2 bases, and 11 bases lay in between. This CDR3 contains 14 residues. The CDR3 bases are TGTGCCAGCAGTTTGGGCCTGCCCCCCTACGAGCAGTACTTC. This translates into CASSLGLPPYEQYF.

This chain uses TRBV5-4 with TRBJ2-7; the D is unclear. CDR1 and CDR2 (germline): SGHNT, YYREEE (reference sequence). Trimming removed 0 bases at V and 5 bases at J, with 3 bases between. The CDR3 contains 11 residues. The CDR3 DNA sequence: TGTGCCAGCAGCTTGGAACACGAGCAGTACTTC. The encoded protein is CASSLEHEQYF.

This rearrangement joins TRBV7-9 to TRBJ2-7; 8 bases fit TRBD2. The germline V gene has CDR1 SEHNR and CDR2 FQNEAQ (reference sequence). This CDR3 region has 17 residues. J gave up 1 base and V 4 bases, and 12 bases lay outside the gene matches. The CDR3 reads CASSSFLSGSWSYEQYF. The CDR3 nucleotides read TGTGCCAGCAGCTCATTCCTAAGCGGGAGTTGGTCCTACGAGCAGTACTTC.

V gene TRBV20-1 combines with J gene TRBJ2-1; D is unresolved. From germline, CDR1 is DFQATT and CDR2 SNEGSKA (reference sequence). V shed 1 base and J shed 0 bases, with 4 bases lying between them. CDR3 length equals 13 residues. CDR3 sequence (DNA): TGCAGTGCTAGAGCGAGCTCCTACAATGAGCAGTTCTTC. It codes for CSARASSYNEQFF.

The gene calls are TRBV4-3 and TRBJ2-1; TRBD2 agrees at 9 bases. Trimming cost V 0 bases and J 5 bases; bases outside gene matches: 8. The CDR3 has 17 residues. Germline V gene data show CDR1 as LGHNA and CDR2 as YSLEER. This chain's CDR3 is CASSQDLISGSNNEQFF. The CDR3, as DNA: TGCGCCAGCAGCCAAGATCTCATTAGCGGGAGTAACAATGAGCAGTTCTTC.

V gene TRBV4-3 combines with J gene TRBJ2-1, with 10 bases matching TRBD2. V trimming: 0 bases; J trimming: 7 bases; junction bases outside the gene matches: 18. The CDR3 extends over 20 amino acids. The germline gives CDR1 LGHNA, CDR2 YSLEER. The CDR3 loop is CASSQDTASGSVAGWNEQFF. The CDR3 nucleotides are TGCGCCAGCAGCCAAGATACAGCTAGCGGGAGTGTGGCTGGATGGAATGAGCAGTTCTTC.

The V gene is TRBV15, the J gene TRBJ2-7; D not certain. CDR1 is LNHNV and CDR2 is YYDKDF in the germline V gene (reference sequence). This CDR3 has 13 residues. V gave up 5 bases and J gave up 7 bases, with 15 bases separating them. The CDR3 sequence is CATSQLSGREQYF. The DNA for the CDR3 is TGTGCCACCAGCCAGCTATCCGGCCGAGAGCAGTACTTC.

The chain employs TRBV25-1 and TRBJ1-1; D gene ambiguous. Germline lookup yields CDR1 MGHDK and CDR2 SYGVNS. The CDR3 covers 13 residues. The V gene lost 2 bases and the J gene lost 7 bases, with 11 bases spanning the gap. As DNA, the CDR3 is TGTGCCAGCAGTGAAGTGGGGTCCAGTGAAGCTTTCTTT. It is translated as CASSEVGSSEAFF.

This clonotype was seen once. The chain carries TRBV12-3 or TRBV12-4 and TRBJ2-3, with D unresolved. The CDR3 covers 14 residues. V was cut by 4 bases and J by 0 bases, with 8 bases left in between. CDR3 nucleotides: TGTGCCAGCAGTTCCCAGGCCAGCACAGATACGCAGTATTTT. This encodes CASSSQASTDTQYF.

The V gene is TRBV12-3 or TRBV12-4, the J gene TRBJ2-3; TRBD2 agrees at 9 bases. The CDR3 is 16 amino acids. V trimming: 5 bases; J trimming: 1 base; junction bases outside the gene matches: 7. The CDR3 DNA follows: TGTGCCAGCAGTGGAGTCCAGCGGGAGGGCACAGATACGCAGTATTTT. Its protein product is CASSGVQREGTDTQYF.

A few counts support this clonotype. The chain uses TRBV20-1 and TRBJ2-1; TRBD2 is a possible D gene (6 bases). CDR3 length equals 13 residues. V dropped 3 bases and J dropped 5 bases, with 11 bases sitting between them. Germline values: CDR1 DFQATT, CDR2 SNEGSKA (reference sequence). The CDR3 loop is CSASLAKDNEQFF. The CDR3 bases are TGCAGTGCTAGCCTAGCGAAAGACAATGAGCAGTTCTTC.

This sequence joins TRBV27 and TRBJ2-7; 7 nucleotides align to TRBD2. The length of the CDR3 is 13 residues. The germline V gene has CDR1 MNHEY and CDR2 SMNVEV (reference sequence). V gave up 8 bases and J gave up 3 bases; unmatched junction bases: 7. In nucleotides, the CDR3 is TGTGCCAGCGCACGGGGCGGGAGCTACGAGCAGTACTTC. This encodes CASARGGSYEQYF.

The gene calls are TRBV9 and TRBJ2-5, with 7 bases identical to TRBD1. The germline V gene encodes CDR1 SGDLS and CDR2 YYNGEE. This CDR3 has 16 amino acids. Trimming at V came to 3 bases and at J to 1 base, leaving 9 bases not matched to a gene. Here the CDR3 DNA reads TGTGCCAGCAGCGCGCGACAGGGCATATTCCAAGAGACCCAGTACTTC. Residues: CASSARQGIFQETQYF.

The V and J genes are TRBV20-1 and TRBJ2-1, with TRBD2 identical over 10 bases. Germline assignment: CDR1 DFQATT and CDR2 SNEGSKA (reference sequence). This CDR3 region has 16 residues. The V segment lost 2 bases and the J segment 8 bases; nucleotides outside the gene matches: 12. The CDR3 sequence is CSARNRLAGVWDEQFF. CDR3 sequence (DNA): TGCAGTGCTAGAAATCGGCTAGCGGGAGTATGGGATGAGCAGTTCTTC.

The V call is TRBV7-8, the J call TRBJ2-1; D might be TRBD2 (6 bases). The CDR3 length is 18 residues. The germline V gene has CDR1 SGHVS and CDR2 FQNEAQ. Trimming cost V 5 bases and J 0 bases, with 20 bases left between them. CDR3: CASSPYGGGTSSYNEQFF. CDR3 coding DNA: TGTGCCAGCAGCCCCTACGGCGGCGGGACCAGCTCCTACAATGAGCAGTTCTTC.

The chain's CDR3 is CASSVRGTGPYEQYF. CDR3 coding DNA: TGTGCCAGCAGCGTACGGGGGACAGGGCCCTACGAGCAGTACTTC. The chain is built from TRBV9 and TRBJ2-7; 9 bases fit TRBD1. Germline V gives CDR1 SGDLS, CDR2 YYNGEE. Trimming removed 1 base from V and 2 bases from J; junction bases left unmatched: 4. This CDR3 comprises 15 residues.

J is TRBJ2-1 and V is TRBV30, with 11 bases that match TRBD2. The CDR3 spans 14 residues. From germline, CDR1 is GTSNPN and CDR2 SVGIG (reference sequence). Trimming at V came to 5 bases and at J to 4 bases, leaving 4 bases not matched to a gene. The CDR3 DNA is TGTGCCTGGGTGGGGACTAGCGGTTACAATGAGCAGTTCTTC. Protein: CAWVGTSGYNEQFF. The full variable domain, completed using reference TRBV30 and TRBJ2-1, is SQTIHQWPATLVQPVGSPLSLECTVEGTSNPNLYWYRQAAGRGLQLLFYSVGIGQISSEVPQNLSASRPQDRQFILSSKKLLLSDSGFYLCAWVGTSGYNEQFFGPGTRLTVL.